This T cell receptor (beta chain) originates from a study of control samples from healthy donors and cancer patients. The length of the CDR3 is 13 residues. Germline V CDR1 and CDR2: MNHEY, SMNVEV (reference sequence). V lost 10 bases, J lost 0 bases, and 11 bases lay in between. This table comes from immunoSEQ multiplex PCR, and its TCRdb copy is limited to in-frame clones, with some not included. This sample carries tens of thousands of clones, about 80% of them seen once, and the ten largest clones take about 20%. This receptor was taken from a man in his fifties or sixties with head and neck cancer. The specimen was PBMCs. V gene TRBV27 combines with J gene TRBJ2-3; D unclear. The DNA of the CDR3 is TGTGCCACTAAGGAAACTAGCACAGATACGCAGTATTTT. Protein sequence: CATKETSTDTQYF.